The rows below give T cell receptor beta chains drawn from one sample of a study of CD8+CD57+ T cells in acquired aplastic anemia. TCRdb reprocessed the reads via MiXCR and lists one record per CDR3 protein. The sample records around 180,000 distinct CDR3 sequences, roughly 50% being singletons. Material for sequencing was sorted CD4+, CD8+, or CD8+CD57+ T cells (not recorded which) from PBMCs. These TCRs come from a human donor with aplastic anemia. Each CDR3 is given with its conserved first and last residue. Each record gives: J gene, V gene, CDR3 protein.

j_gene: TRBJ2-1; v_gene: TRBV6-5; CDR3aa: CASSSRLAGNYNEQFF
j_gene: TRBJ1-6; v_gene: TRBV7-9; CDR3aa: CASSLQQNSPLHF
j_gene: TRBJ2-2; v_gene: TRBV2; CDR3aa: CASRTGVGTGELFF
j_gene: TRBJ2-7; v_gene: TRBV3-1; CDR3aa: CASSQSHEQYF
j_gene: TRBJ1-1; v_gene: TRBV6-5; CDR3aa: CASSYGQGNTEAFF
j_gene: TRBJ1-4; v_gene: TRBV6-1; CDR3aa: CASRQGRGKGLFF
j_gene: TRBJ1-1; v_gene: TRBV13; CDR3aa: CASSRQAMNTEAFF
j_gene: TRBJ2-7; v_gene: TRBV7-7; CDR3aa: CASSLASGGQYEQYF
j_gene: TRBJ2-3; v_gene: TRBV19; CDR3aa: CASTSRYTDTQYF
j_gene: TRBJ2-7; v_gene: TRBV12-3/TRBV12-4; CDR3aa: CASSFEVLVYEQYF
j_gene: TRBJ1-2; v_gene: TRBV20-1; CDR3aa: CSASITGLELYGYTF
j_gene: TRBJ2-5; v_gene: TRBV27; CDR3aa: CASSHPARGETQYF
j_gene: TRBJ2-3; v_gene: TRBV9; CDR3aa: CASTRQLASSTDTQYF
j_gene: TRBJ1-6; v_gene: TRBV10-3; CDR3aa: CAIRGTANSPLHF
j_gene: TRBJ2-3; v_gene: TRBV4-2; CDR3aa: CASSQGGVRDTDTQYF
j_gene: TRBJ2-1; v_gene: TRBV20-1; CDR3aa: CSARSPSEQFF
j_gene: TRBJ1-3; v_gene: TRBV10-3; CDR3aa: CAITDTADRADTIYF
j_gene: TRBJ1-2; v_gene: TRBV10-3; CDR3aa: CAIQGTYGYTF